The 21 T cell receptor beta chains below come from one sample, sequenced in a study of blood T cells in healthy people across ages (dated by TCRdb to about 2015). The method behind the library was 5' RACE. Sequencing relied on an Illumina HiSeq 2500. The second PCR ran for about 6 to 11 cycles and used a J-beta primer mix along with a sample-barcoded 5' primer. Through fastp at Q25 and MiXCR, TCRdb rebuilt clones from the public reads, retaining in-frame beta chains. Rows are unified per CDR3 protein, each entry keeping the most common DNA and genes. The sample table contains 750,000 to 850,000 distinct CDR3 sequences; only one count was recorded for 20% to 25% of them. More than 3% of the sample is in the top ten clones. This same sample was also taken into another study, of T cells of mothers and their children.

The sequenced sample was blood. The receptors come from a boy aged 5-17 years in good health.

This clonotype was seen a few times. The chain is built from TRBV9 and TRBJ2-5, with TRBD1 matching 8 bases. The V gene's germline CDR1 is SGDLS and CDR2 YYNGEE. V trimming: 2 bases; J trimming: 14 bases; junction bases outside the gene matches: 8. The CDR3 loop spans 12 amino acids. CDR3 loop: CASSVRQGPFYF. The CDR3 bases are TGTGCCAGCAGCGTTAGACAGGGGCCATTTTACTTC.

This chain uses TRBV6-2 or TRBV6-3 with TRBJ2-5; 7 nucleotides align to TRBD1. Germline V CDR1 and CDR2: MNHEY, SVGEGT. This CDR3 is built from 15 residues. V was clipped by 0 bases and J by 1 base; unmatched bases: 2. The CDR3 protein is CASSYSGTAQETQYF. CDR3 sequence (DNA): TGTGCCAGCAGTTACTCAGGGACAGCCCAAGAGACCCAGTACTTC.

The rearrangement links TRBV20-1 to TRBJ2-3; TRBD2 might be the D (6 bases). The CDR3 is made up of 13 amino acids. The V gene lost 3 bases and the J gene lost 7 bases, with 14 bases spanning the gap. Germline assignment: CDR1 DFQATT and CDR2 SNEGSKA (reference sequence). The CDR3 DNA is TGCAGTGCTAGGCGGGGTGATTATAATACGCAGTATTTT. Amino acid sequence: CSARRGDYNTQYF.

The chain links TRBV5-1 to TRBJ2-1; D might be TRBD1 (6 bases). Per germline, CDR1 SGHRS and CDR2 YFSETQ. The CDR3 is 16 residues long. V gave up 0 bases and J gave up 3 bases, with 13 bases separating them. The CDR3 reads CASSLAGGGFYNEQFF. CDR3 nucleotide sequence: TGCGCCAGCAGCTTGGCGGGTGGGGGCTTCTACAATGAGCAGTTCTTC.

This rearrangement joins TRBV6-6 to TRBJ2-7; 8 nucleotides agree with TRBD2. Germline V gene data show CDR1 as MNHNY and CDR2 as SVGAGI (reference sequence). The V and J ends lost 7 bases and 6 bases, in that order; junction bases with no gene match: 8. The CDR3 is 13 residues long. CDR3 residues: CASTNGGTSEQYF. The CDR3 DNA reads as TGTGCCAGCACCAACGGGGGGACTAGCGAGCAGTACTTC.

The chain carries TRBV20-1 and TRBJ1-2; 7 bases fit TRBD1. V lost 0 bases to trimming and J lost 5 bases; unmatched junction nucleotides: 12. Germline V CDR1 and CDR2: DFQATT, SNEGSKA (reference sequence). CDR3 size: 16 residues. CDR3 nucleotides: TGCAGTGCTAGAGATTTCTCGACAGGGAACGCGTATGGCTACACCTTC. Its protein is CSARDFSTGNAYGYTF.

In its sample, this clonotype was seen a few times. This rearrangement joins TRBV6-2 or TRBV6-3 to TRBJ1-2; no firm D call. CDR1 is MNHEY, CDR2 SVGEGT, per germline. CDR3 length: 15 residues. V lost 0 bases and J 6 bases, leaving 14 bases between the germline ends. For the CDR3, the DNA is TGTGCCAGCAGTTACTCGATTCAGGATCCGGATGGCTACACCTTC. Translating gives CASSYSIQDPDGYTF.

In its sample, this clonotype was seen a few times. A read error is possible here, since a much larger clone lies one base away. The chain uses TRBV4-1 and TRBJ2-1; TRBD2 matches at 9 bases. The germline V gene encodes CDR1 MGHRA and CDR2 YSYEKL. This CDR3 contains 16 residues. Here the CDR3 reads CASSPSGVSSYNEQLF. DNA for the CDR3: TGCGCCAGCAGCCCTAGCGGGGTGAGCTCCTACAATGAGCAGCTCTTC.

V and J are TRBV12-3 or TRBV12-4 and TRBJ2-2, with D maybe TRBD1 (7 bases). The CDR3 totals 14 residues. V gave up 6 bases and J gave up 5 bases, with 13 bases separating them. The CDR3 DNA sequence: TGTGCCAGCAGGCCCAGGGGGGTGACCGGGGAGCTGTTTTTT. Amino acids: CASRPRGVTGELFF.

This rearrangement joins TRBV20-1 to TRBJ1-2, with D uncertain. V gave up 1 base and J gave up 1 base, with 10 bases separating them. Germline CDR1 is DFQATT and CDR2 is SNEGSKA (reference sequence). The CDR3 spans 14 residues. The CDR3 sequence: CSARGETHNYGYTF. The CDR3 nucleotides are TGCAGTGCTAGAGGAGAAACCCATAACTATGGCTACACCTTC.

This clonotype is a singleton in its sample. The CDR3 DNA reads TGTGCCAGCAGCACAGGGAGGGGGCCCCAGCATTTT. Amino acids: CASSTGRGPQHF. The chain carries TRBV5-5 and TRBJ1-5, with a tentative D call TRBD1 (6 bases). Per the germline V gene, CDR1 is SGHKS and CDR2 is YYEKEE (reference sequence). The V and J ends lost 4 bases and 9 bases respectively, with 11 bases between them. The CDR3 is 12 residues long.

The CDR3 spells CASSSEPYEQYF. The CDR3 DNA sequence: TGTGCCAGCAGTTCGGAACCTTACGAGCAGTACTTC. The J gene is TRBJ2-5, the V gene TRBV28; D is unresolved. The DNA end is a closer match to TRBJ2-7, so the J assignment may be wrong. CDR1 is MDHEN, CDR2 SYDVKM, per germline. This CDR3 has 12 residues.

The chain uses TRBV5-1 and TRBJ1-2; 7 bases align to TRBD1. J lost 6 bases, V lost 4 bases, and 21 bases had no gene match. Germline V lookup: CDR1 SGHRS, CDR2 YFSETQ. The CDR3 contains 18 residues. The CDR3 nucleotides are TGCGCCAGCAGCGAGGGAGGGGCAGGGGGACCTTCTGGGGATGGCTACACCTTC. Residues: CASSEGGAGGPSGDGYTF.

This clonotype turned up a few times. The chain carries TRBV20-1 and TRBJ1-5; no reliable D call. V lost 3 bases and J lost 0, with 9 bases in between. The CDR3 is 14 residues long. Germline values: CDR1 DFQATT, CDR2 SNEGSKA (reference sequence). The chain's CDR3 is CSARRGGSNQPQHF. The CDR3 coding sequence is TGCAGTGCTAGGAGAGGCGGTAGCAATCAGCCCCAGCATTTT.

The genes are TRBV28 and TRBJ2-1, with 10 bases that match TRBD2. There are 15 residues in the CDR3. CDR1 MDHEN and CDR2 SYDVKM come from the germline V gene. V lost 5 bases and J lost 6; bases outside the gene matches: 7. This chain's CDR3 is CASSTRSGRPNEQFF. The CDR3 region has the DNA TGTGCCAGCAGTACCCGTAGCGGGAGGCCCAATGAGCAGTTCTTC.

The chain is built from TRBV3-1 and TRBJ2-5; 7 bases fit TRBD1. The tail of the sequence fits TRBJ2-7 better, so the J call may be wrong. CDR3 length equals 15 residues. Germline V gives CDR1 LGHDT, CDR2 YNNKEL (reference sequence). CDR3 region: CASSRTVQGIDEQYF. As DNA, the CDR3 is TGTGCCAGCAGCCGTACTGTACAGGGGATCGACGAGCAGTACTTC.

V gene TRBV20-1 combines with J gene TRBJ1-2; D uncertain. Germline CDR1 is DFQATT and CDR2 is SNEGSKA (reference sequence). V was clipped by 1 base and J by 0 bases, with 3 bases between them. This CDR3 has 12 residues. CDR3 amino acids: CSARVANYGYTF. DNA of the CDR3: TGCAGTGCTAGAGTAGCTAACTATGGCTACACCTTC.

V gene TRBV6-2 or TRBV6-3 combines with J gene TRBJ2-3; D is perhaps TRBD1 (5 bases). The CDR3 is made up of 14 amino acids. With 2 bases removed from V and 4 bases from J, the gap between germline ends came to 10 bases. The germline V gene encodes CDR1 MNHEY and CDR2 SVGEGT. CDR3 amino acids: CASSYPQGSDTQYF. The CDR3 coding sequence is TGTGCCAGCAGTTACCCCCAGGGTTCAGATACGCAGTATTTT.

J is TRBJ2-1 and V is TRBV28; a possible D gene is TRBD2 (5 bases). CDR3 length equals 15 residues. V dropped 3 bases and J dropped 0 bases, with 9 bases sitting between them. The germline gives CDR1 MDHEN, CDR2 SYDVKM. The CDR3 here is CASSFFRDSYNEQFF. The DNA for the CDR3 is TGTGCCAGCAGTTTTTTCCGGGACTCCTACAATGAGCAGTTCTTC.

The rearrangement links TRBV10-3 to TRBJ2-2; 10 bases are a match to TRBD2. This CDR3 contains 19 residues. V was pared by 3 bases and J by 2 bases, with 12 bases of the junction left unmatched. CDR1 ENHRY and CDR2 SYGVKD come from the germline V gene. The CDR3 is CAISELELAGAANTGELFF. CDR3 DNA sequence: TGTGCCATCAGTGAATTAGAGCTAGCGGGGGCCGCAAACACCGGGGAGCTGTTTTTT.

This clonotype was observed a few times. The CDR3 is CASSYSGDSYNEQFF. DNA of the CDR3: TGTGCCAGCAGTTACTCCGGGGACTCCTACAATGAGCAGTTCTTC. This rearrangement joins TRBV6-6 to TRBJ2-1; TRBD2 might be the D (5 bases). The V and J ends lost 0 bases and 0 bases respectively, with 6 bases between them. The CDR3 is made up of 15 amino acids. In germline, CDR1 is MNHNY, CDR2 SVGAGI (reference sequence).